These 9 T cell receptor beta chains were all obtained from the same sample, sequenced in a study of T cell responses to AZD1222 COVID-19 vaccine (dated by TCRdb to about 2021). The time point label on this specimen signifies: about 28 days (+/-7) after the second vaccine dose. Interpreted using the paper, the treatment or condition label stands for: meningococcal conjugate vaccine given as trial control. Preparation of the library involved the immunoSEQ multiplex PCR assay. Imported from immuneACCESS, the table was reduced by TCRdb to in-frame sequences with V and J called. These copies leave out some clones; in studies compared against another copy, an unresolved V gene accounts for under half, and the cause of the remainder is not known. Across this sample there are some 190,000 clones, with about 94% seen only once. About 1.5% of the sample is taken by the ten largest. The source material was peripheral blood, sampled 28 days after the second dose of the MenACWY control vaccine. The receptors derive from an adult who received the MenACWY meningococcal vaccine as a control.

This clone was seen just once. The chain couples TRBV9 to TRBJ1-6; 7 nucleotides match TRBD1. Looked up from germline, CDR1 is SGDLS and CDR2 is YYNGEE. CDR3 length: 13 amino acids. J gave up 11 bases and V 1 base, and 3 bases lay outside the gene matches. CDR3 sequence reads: CASSVTGAAPLHF. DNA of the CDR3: TGTGCCAGCAGCGTAACAGGGGCTGCACCCCTCCACTTT.

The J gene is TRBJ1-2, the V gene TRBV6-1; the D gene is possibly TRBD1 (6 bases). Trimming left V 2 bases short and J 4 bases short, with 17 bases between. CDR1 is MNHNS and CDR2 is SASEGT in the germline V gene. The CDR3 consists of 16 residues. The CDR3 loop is CASSERLDRRAYGYTF. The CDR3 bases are TGTGCCAGCAGTGAAAGACTAGACAGGCGGGCCTATGGCTACACCTTC.

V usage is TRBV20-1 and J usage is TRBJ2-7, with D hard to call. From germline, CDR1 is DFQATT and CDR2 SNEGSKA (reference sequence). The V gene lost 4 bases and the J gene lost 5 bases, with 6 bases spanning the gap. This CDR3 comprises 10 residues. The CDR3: CSAKGDEQYF. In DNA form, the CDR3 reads TGCAGTGCTAAGGGTGACGAGCAGTACTTC.

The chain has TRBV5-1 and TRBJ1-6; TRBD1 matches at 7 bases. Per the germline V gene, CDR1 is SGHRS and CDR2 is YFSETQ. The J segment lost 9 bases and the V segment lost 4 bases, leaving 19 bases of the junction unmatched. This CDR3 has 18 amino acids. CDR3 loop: CASSPSGTATVLASPLHF. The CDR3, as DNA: TGCGCCAGCAGCCCGTCCGGGACAGCCACCGTCCTGGCTTCACCCCTCCACTTT.

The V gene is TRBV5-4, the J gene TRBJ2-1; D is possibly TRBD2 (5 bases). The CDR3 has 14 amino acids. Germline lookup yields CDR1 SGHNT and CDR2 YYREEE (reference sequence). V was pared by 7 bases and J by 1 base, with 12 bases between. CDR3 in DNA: TGTGCCAGCCAGCGGTTGGGTTCCTACAATGAGCAGTTCTTC. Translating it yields CASQRLGSYNEQFF.

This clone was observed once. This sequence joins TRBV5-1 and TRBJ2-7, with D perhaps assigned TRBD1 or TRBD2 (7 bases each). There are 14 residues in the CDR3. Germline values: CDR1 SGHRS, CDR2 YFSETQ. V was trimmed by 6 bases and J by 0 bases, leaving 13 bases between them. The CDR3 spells CASTRGGSSYEQYF. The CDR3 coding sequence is TGCGCCAGCACCAGGGGGGGGAGCTCCTACGAGCAGTACTTC.

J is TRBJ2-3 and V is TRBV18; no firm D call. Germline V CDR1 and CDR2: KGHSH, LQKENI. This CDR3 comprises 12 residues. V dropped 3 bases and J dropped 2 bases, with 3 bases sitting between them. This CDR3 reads CASSPNTDTQYF. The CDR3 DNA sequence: TGTGCCAGCTCACCTAACACAGATACGCAGTATTTT.

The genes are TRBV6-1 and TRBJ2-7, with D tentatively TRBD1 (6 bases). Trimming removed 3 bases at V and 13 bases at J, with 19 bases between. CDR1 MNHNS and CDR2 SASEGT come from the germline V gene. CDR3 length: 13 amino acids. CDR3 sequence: CASSEEITGLSYF. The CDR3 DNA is TGTGCCAGCAGTGAGGAAATAACAGGGTTAAGTTACTTC.

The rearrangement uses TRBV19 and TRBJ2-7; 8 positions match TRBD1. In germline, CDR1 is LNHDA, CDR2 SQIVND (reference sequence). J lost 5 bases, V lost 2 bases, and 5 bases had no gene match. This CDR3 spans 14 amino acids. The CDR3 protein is CASSIQGAPDEQYF. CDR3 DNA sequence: TGTGCCAGTAGTATACAGGGGGCTCCGGACGAGCAGTACTTC.